This T cell receptor beta chain was identified in a study of T cells after yellow fever vaccination. Overall study: SMART-Seq v4 Ultra Low Input handled preparation of low-cell-number fractions. Whole-study results and caveats: Clones from primary vaccination mostly reappeared after the booster (around 96% CD4, over 85% CD8).

TCRdb reprocessed the 5' RACE reads via MiXCR and lists one record per CDR3 protein. Of around 140,000 distinct CDR3 sequences listed, 6.6% are singletons. From germline, CDR1 is SQVTM and CDR2 ANQGSEA. Trimming shortened V by 3 bases and J by 2 bases, and 8 bases separated the two germline ends. CDR3 length equals 13 residues. With respect to this clonotype: Its antigen is unknown.

The chain uses TRBV29-1 and TRBJ2-1, with D unclear. This specimen was CD4+ T cells sorted from PBMCs, taken 10 days after the yellow fever booster vaccination. This clonotype was sampled from a man aged 25 to 40 who received the YFV17D yellow fever vaccine. The CDR3 sequence: CSVEADTYNEQFF. The DNA of the CDR3 is TGCAGCGTTGAGGCAGATACCTACAATGAGCAGTTCTTC.